There are a few counts of the clone carrying this T cell receptor (beta chain). Its antigen remains unidentified. This sample is part of a study of long-term antiretroviral therapy in people with HIV. Whole-study findings and limits: In HIV, the repertoires covered a tighter span of CDR3 lengths than in controls. Viral resistance, ART adherence and therapy changes all lacked available data.

Sequencing used immunoSEQ v3.0 at survey level. This table comes from immunoSEQ multiplex PCR, and its TCRdb copy is limited to in-frame clones, with some not included. The sample carries tens of thousands of clones, 70% to 90% recorded once. The CDR3 contains 13 residues. Germline lookup yields CDR1 SGHAT and CDR2 FQNNGV. The chain recombines TRBV11-2 with TRBJ2-7; D possibly corresponds to TRBD1 (5 bases). Sample: unsorted PBMCs, taken 0.8 years before starting antiretroviral therapy. The receptor's source is a man between 18 and 29 years old with HIV. The CDR3 nucleotides are TGTGCTTCACTCGGCGACAGCTCCTACGAGCAGTACTTC. Its protein product is CASLGDSSYEQYF.